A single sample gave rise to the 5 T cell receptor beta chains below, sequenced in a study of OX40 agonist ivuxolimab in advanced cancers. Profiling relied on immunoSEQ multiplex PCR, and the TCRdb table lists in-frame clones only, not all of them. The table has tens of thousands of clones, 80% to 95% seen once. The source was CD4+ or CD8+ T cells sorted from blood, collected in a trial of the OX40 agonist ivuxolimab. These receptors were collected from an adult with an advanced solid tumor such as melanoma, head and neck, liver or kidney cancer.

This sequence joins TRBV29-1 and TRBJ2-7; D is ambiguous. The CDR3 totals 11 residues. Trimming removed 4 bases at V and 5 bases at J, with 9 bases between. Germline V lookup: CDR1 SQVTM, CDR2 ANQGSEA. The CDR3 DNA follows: TGCAGCGTTGTAGACCCGAACGAGCAGTACTTC. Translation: CSVVDPNEQYF.

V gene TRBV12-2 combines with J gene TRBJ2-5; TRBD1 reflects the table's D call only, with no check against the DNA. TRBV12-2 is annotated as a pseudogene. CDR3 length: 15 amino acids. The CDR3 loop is CASRFSGGVVETQYF. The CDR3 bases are TGTGCAAGTCGCTTTTCAGGGGGAGTTGTGGAGACCCAGTACTTC.

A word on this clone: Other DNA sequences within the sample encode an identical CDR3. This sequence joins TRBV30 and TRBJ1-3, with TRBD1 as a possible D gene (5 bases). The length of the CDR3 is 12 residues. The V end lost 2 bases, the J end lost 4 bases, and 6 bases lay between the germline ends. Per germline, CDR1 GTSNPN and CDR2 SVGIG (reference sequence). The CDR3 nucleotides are TGTGCCTGGAGTAGGGGCGGAAACACCATATATTTT. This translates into CAWSRGGNTIYF.

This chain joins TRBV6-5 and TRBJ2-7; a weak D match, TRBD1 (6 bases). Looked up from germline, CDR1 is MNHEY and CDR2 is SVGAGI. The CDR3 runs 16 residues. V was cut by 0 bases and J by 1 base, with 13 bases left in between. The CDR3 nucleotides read TGTGCCAGCAGTTACTCTAGACAGGTGGCATCCTACGAGCAGTACTTC. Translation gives CASSYSRQVASYEQYF.

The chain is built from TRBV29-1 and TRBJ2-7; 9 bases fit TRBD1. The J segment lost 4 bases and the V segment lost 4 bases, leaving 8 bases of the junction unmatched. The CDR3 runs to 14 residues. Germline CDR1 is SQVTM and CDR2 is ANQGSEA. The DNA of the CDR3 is TGCAGCGTTGCTAAACAGGGGGCGGGTTACGAGCAGTACTTC. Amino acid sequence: CSVAKQGAGYEQYF.